This T cell receptor beta chain emerged from a study of blood T cell repertoires in COVID-19 (dated by TCRdb to the early 2020s). With respect to the entire study: Samples from collaborators originated in the United States, Italy and Spain and spanned both the acute and convalescent phases of COVID-19. The material from the prospective study consisted of cDNA or gDNA derived from T cells, B-cell-depleted T cells, or PBMCs. Deeply sampled blood TCRbeta repertoires from subjects exposed to, actively infected with, or recovered from COVID-19 were included in the dataset. A freely available public database, intended as a resource for researchers studying the immune response to SARS-CoV-2, is where the repertoires were released. The samples were drawn from the first 160 participants of the ongoing ImmuneRACE study and from 1,254 subjects provided by 6 global collaborators. The sample metadata nearly always contained a de-identified subject ID, COVID-19 status, age in years and sex. Where HLA class I and class II types were available, the types were taken from metadata supplied by the sample provider, not from assay-based typing. The paper's findings and limits, for the study overall: How much clinical and demographic metadata was included differed by source and by participant, and the metadata was provided uncurated.

Including cysteine and phenylalanine, the CDR3 has 14 amino acids. CDR3 DNA only is kept here, 42 bases in frame from base 1. The V end loses 0 bases and the J end loses 2 bases, and a stretch of 8 bases separates them. The CDR1 and CDR2 encoded by the germline V gene are MNHEY and SVGAGI. TCRbeta CDR3 regions were amplified from genomic DNA by means of the immunoSEQ Assay, a bias-controlled multiplex PCR. The published analysis was carried out like this. Within the assay, amplification of reference gene primers was used to estimate how many nucleated cells each sample contained. Sequence reads were collapsed and filtered to measure the absolute abundance of every unique TCRbeta CDR3 rearrangement. For each sample, productive Simpson clonality was calculated as the square root of Simpson's diversity index across productive rearrangements. The table was pulled from immuneACCESS by TCRdb, which kept in-frame rearrangements only. Such tables lose some clones; where checked, under half of the loss comes from unresolved V genes, and the rest has no known cause. That table supplies the V and J calls and clone size; D and trimming were determined from the DNA. The sample table records fewer than 500,000 clones; approximately 90% of these occur just once. The ten biggest clones cover more than 0.85% of the sample.

This clone was found once. The antigen it recognizes is unknown. Base qualities are missing; no much larger clone stands one base away. Participants in the prospective study were enrolled through a virtual design, were aged roughly 18 to 100 years, and lived in 24 United States geographic areas. In the prospective study, cohorts were assigned on the basis of participant-reported clinical history obtained from a screening survey and a study questionnaire. In the prospective study, whole blood, serum and a nasopharyngeal or oropharyngeal swab were collected from each participant by mobile phlebotomists. Over a roughly two-month period, participants in the prospective study had the option of providing additional blood draws and questionnaires. Blood samples from the prospective study were shipped frozen or at room temperature prior to DNA extraction.

The origin of this receptor is a woman under 40 with acute COVID-19. Recombination connected TRBV6-5 to TRBJ2-7, and perhaps TRBD1 as D gene, on 5 matching bases. Sequenced: PBMCs or T cells enriched from blood (not recorded which). The CDR3 is CASSYSSRAYEQYF. The nucleotide sequence reads TGTGCCAGCAGTTACTCCAGCAGGGCCTACGAGCAGTACTTC.